This T cell receptor beta chain is drawn from a study of T cells in Graves' hyperthyroidism and ophthalmopathy. On this clonotype itself: Just one base apart from a much larger clone, this may be a read error.

Amplification targeted TCR beta CDR3 regions from RNA transcripts. RT-PCR in the first round (using the HTBI primer set) targeted the TCR CDR3. Using its own MiXCR run on the multiplex PCR reads, TCRdb lists one record per CDR3 protein. The table records some 600,000 distinct CDR3 sequences, more than 11% of them present only once. The ends lost 7 bases at V and 9 bases at J; junction bases unmatched: 10. Germline V gives CDR1 SGHDN, CDR2 FVKESK. This CDR3 spans 14 amino acids. The hyperthyroidism patients had all been newly diagnosed, and their disease duration was under 2 months. Their ages ranged from 18 to 65 years.

The sequencing sample was made of blood. The chain carries TRBV14 and TRBJ2-1, with 9 bases that match TRBD1. The source is a woman aged 25 to 39 with Graves' hyperthyroidism that later progressed to Graves' ophthalmopathy. The CDR3 sequence is CASMRGQGLGEQFF. In DNA, the CDR3 is TGTGCCAGCATGCGAGGACAGGGGTTAGGTGAGCAGTTCTTC. Filled out from reference TRBV14 and TRBJ2-1, the complete variable domain reads EAGVTQFPSHSVIEKGQTVTLRCDPISGHDNLYWYRRVMGKEIKFLLHFVKESKQDESGMPNNRFLAERTGGTYSTLKVQPAELEDSGVYFCASMRGQGLGEQFFGPGTRLTVL.